The 25 T cell receptor beta chains below come from one sample, sequenced in a study of yellow fever vaccine responses in identical twins. TCRdb re-called the RT-PCR reads with MiXCR, one entry per CDR3 protein. The data hold more than 30,000 distinct CDR3 sequences, with less than 70% observed a single time. This specimen was T cells from blood (PBMCs), unsorted or a sorted subset (not recorded which), taken before or after yellow fever vaccination (not recorded which). All receptors come from a woman under 30 who received the yellow fever vaccine.

This rearrangement joins TRBV28 to TRBJ2-7; TRBD2 aligns across 7 bases. The CDR3 sequence is 13 residues long. The trim removed 8 bases at V and 0 bases at J, leaving 4 bases unmatched. CDR1 MDHEN and CDR2 SYDVKM come from the germline V gene. CDR3 region: CASGGGSSYEQYV. The CDR3 DNA reads TGTGCCAGCGGGGGGGGTAGCTCCTACGAGCAGTACGTC.

This chain connects TRBV12-3 or TRBV12-4 to TRBJ2-5; D is possibly TRBD1 (6 bases). V was trimmed by 6 bases and J by 4 bases, leaving 12 bases between them. This CDR3 region has 13 residues. As DNA, the CDR3 is TGTGCCAGCAGCCAGGGGCCGAGAGAGACCCAGTACTTC. It is translated as CASSQGPRETQYF.

The CDR3 protein is CSARQGSYEQYV. Here the CDR3 DNA reads TGCAGTGCTCGACAGGGGTCCTACGAGCAGTACGTC. The chain is built from TRBV20-1 and TRBJ2-7; 8 bases align to TRBD1. Germline CDR1 reads DFQATT; CDR2 reads SNEGSKA (reference sequence). V was clipped by 5 bases and J by 1 base; unmatched bases: 1. This CDR3 is built from 12 residues.

The rearrangement joins TRBV18 to TRBJ1-2; tentative D call: TRBD1 (6 bases). This CDR3 is built from 15 residues. Germline V gives CDR1 KGHSH, CDR2 LQKENI. With 2 bases removed from V and 3 bases from J, the gap between germline ends came to 13 bases. The CDR3 region is CASSPTGHGDYGYTF. CDR3 nucleotides: TGTGCCAGCTCACCAACGGGACACGGAGACTATGGCTACACCTTC.

J is TRBJ1-2 and V is TRBV29-1; D might be TRBD1 (5 bases). CDR3 length: 12 amino acids. Germline V gene data show CDR1 as SQVTM and CDR2 as ANQGSEA. The V and J ends lost 4 bases and 1 base respectively, with 7 bases between them. DNA of the CDR3: TGCAGCGTTGTTGGGGGTAACTATGGCTACACCTTC. Protein: CSVVGGNYGYTF.

By proportion, this clonotype is medium-sized. The chain links TRBV29-1 to TRBJ1-1; TRBD1 is a possible D gene (6 bases). CDR1 SQVTM and CDR2 ANQGSEA come from the germline V gene. The CDR3 covers 12 residues. Trimming pared 6 bases from V and 7 bases from J, leaving 15 bases between. In nucleotides, the CDR3 is TGCAGCGTGGTCAACTGGACAGATGAAGCTTTCTTT. Translation gives CSVVNWTDEAFF.

This clonotype has just one count. The rearrangement uses TRBV11-2 and TRBJ1-1; the D gene is possibly TRBD1 (6 bases). The germline V gene has CDR1 SGHAT and CDR2 FQNNGV. V was shortened by 5 bases and J by 5 bases, with 15 bases between the two germline ends. The CDR3 covers 14 residues. CDR3 residues: CASSVQGSRTEAFF. The CDR3 coding sequence is TGTGCCAGCAGCGTACAGGGTAGTCGGACTGAAGCTTTCTTT.

The chain has TRBV11-2 and TRBJ1-1; 10 bases are a match to TRBD1. The CDR3 has 14 residues. Germline assignment: CDR1 SGHAT and CDR2 FQNNGV. J gave up 4 bases and V 4 bases, and 3 bases lay outside the gene matches. In DNA form, the CDR3 reads TGTGCCAGCAGCTCCGGGACAGGGGTCACTGAAGCTTTCTTT. Translation: CASSSGTGVTEAFF. Using reference TRBV11-2 and TRBJ1-1 for the parts outside the CDR3, the full variable domain is EAGVAQSPRYKIIEKRQSVAFWCNPISGHATLYWYQQILGQGPKLLIQFQNNGVVDDSQLPKDRFSAERLKGVDSTLKIQPAKLEDSAVYLCASSSGTGVTEAFFGQGTRLTVV.

This clonotype appeared a few times. The genes are TRBV11-1 and TRBJ1-2, with a possible D match to TRBD1 (5 bases). V dropped 5 bases and J dropped 7 bases, with 14 bases sitting between them. In germline, CDR1 is SGHAT, CDR2 FQDESV (reference sequence). The CDR3 consists of 13 residues. The CDR3 loop is CASSNLRQTGYTF. In DNA form, the CDR3 reads TGTGCCAGCAGCAATCTCCGACAGACTGGCTACACCTTC.

The chain employs TRBV4-1 and TRBJ2-7; D gene uncertain. V gave up 1 base and J gave up 2 bases, with 6 bases separating them. Germline-derived CDR1 and CDR2 are MGHRA and YSYEKL. This CDR3 comprises 13 residues. The chain's CDR3 is CASSQVLAYEQYF. The CDR3 DNA follows: TGCGCCAGCAGCCAAGTCTTGGCCTACGAGCAGTACTTC.

The chain recombines TRBV6-5 with TRBJ2-3; perhaps D is TRBD1 or TRBD2 (6 bases each). The CDR3 is made up of 14 amino acids. V was trimmed by 0 bases and J by 14 bases, leaving 18 bases between them. From germline, CDR1 is MNHEY and CDR2 SVGAGI. The CDR3 region has the DNA TGTGCCAGCAGTTACTCGACGCCGGGGGCGCGTCTGTATTTT. Translation gives CASSYSTPGARLYF.

J is TRBJ2-7 and V is TRBV24-1; D possibly matches TRBD1 or TRBD2 (5 bases each). V lost 3 bases and J 2 bases, leaving 10 bases between the germline ends. Germline-derived CDR1 and CDR2 are KGHDR and SFDVKD. The length of the CDR3 is 14 residues. Written as DNA, the CDR3 is TGTGCCACCAGTGATGGGACGGACACCTACGAGCAGTACTTC. This gives the protein CATSDGTDTYEQYF.

The V gene is TRBV20-1, the J gene TRBJ2-1; TRBD2 might be the D (5 bases). V shed 6 bases and J shed 6 bases, with 18 bases lying between them. Germline CDR1 DFQATT, CDR2 SNEGSKA (reference sequence). This CDR3 region has 14 residues. CDR3 residues: CSASRGGIGNEQFF. The DNA for the CDR3 is TGCAGTGCCTCCCGCGGAGGAATCGGCAATGAGCAGTTCTTC.

The rearrangement joins TRBV28 to TRBJ1-2; 7 bases are shared with TRBD1. V lost 2 bases, J lost 4 bases, and 10 bases stayed unmatched. The CDR3 consists of 16 residues. From germline, CDR1 is MDHEN and CDR2 SYDVKM. CDR3 residues: CASSLKGTESLYGYTF. The DNA of the CDR3 is TGTGCCAGCAGTTTAAAAGGGACAGAATCACTCTATGGCTACACCTTC.

The chain links TRBV10-2 to TRBJ1-6; a weak D match, TRBD1 (5 bases). CDR3 size: 14 residues. Per the germline V gene, CDR1 is WSHSY and CDR2 is SAAADI. V shed 5 bases and J shed 8 bases, with 13 bases lying between them. The CDR3 DNA reads as TGCGCCAGCAGTATTCAGGGCCGAGATTCACCCCTCCACTTT. It specifies CASSIQGRDSPLHF.

The chain is built from TRBV3-1 and TRBJ1-2; D is unclear. CDR1 is LGHDT, CDR2 YNNKEL, per germline (reference sequence). V lost 1 base and J lost 4, with 16 bases in between. The CDR3 extends over 16 amino acids. CDR3 bases: TGTGCCAGCAGCCAAGCGGGATCCAAACGACCCTATGGCTACACCTTC. It is translated as CASSQAGSKRPYGYTF.

J is TRBJ1-3 and V is TRBV11-3; D not certain. Germline CDR1 is SGHNT and CDR2 is YENEEA. CDR3 size: 15 residues. V was trimmed by 5 bases and J by 0 bases, leaving 11 bases between them. The CDR3 DNA is TGTGCCAGCAGCGAAGCCCGAGGCTCTGGAAACACCATATATTTT. This translates into CASSEARGSGNTIYF. Variable domain in full (rest from reference TRBV11-3 and TRBJ1-3): EAGVVQSPRYKIIEKKQPVAFWCNPISGHNTLYWYLQNLGQGPELLIRYENEEAVDDSQLPKDRFSAERLKGVDSTLKIQPAELGDSAVYLCASSEARGSGNTIYFGEGSWLTVV.

The chain recombines TRBV11-1 with TRBJ1-2; D call uncertain. Trimming left V 5 bases short and J 5 bases short, with 18 bases between. The CDR3 has 15 amino acids. From germline, CDR1 is SGHAT and CDR2 FQDESV (reference sequence). CDR3 region: CASSTPSLGAYGYTF. CDR3 in DNA: TGTGCCAGCAGCACACCTTCGCTAGGAGCTTATGGCTACACCTTC.

This chain uses TRBV20-1 with TRBJ2-3, with 10 nucleotides matching TRBD2. Trimming removed 2 bases from V and 5 bases from J; junction bases left unmatched: 4. The CDR3 is made up of 14 amino acids. Germline CDR1 is DFQATT and CDR2 is SNEGSKA (reference sequence). CDR3 in DNA: TGCAGTGCTAGATCTAGCGGGGGAGGAGATACGCAGTATTTT. It encodes CSARSSGGGDTQYF.

This clonotype was observed once. CDR3 DNA: TGTGCCACCAGCGGTCCTAGGGTGGGTACTGAAGCTTTCTTT. It codes for CATSGPRVGTEAFF. The chain employs TRBV15 and TRBJ1-1; D is ambiguous. The CDR3 totals 14 residues. Trimming removed 5 bases at V and 5 bases at J, with 15 bases between. The germline V gene encodes CDR1 LNHNV and CDR2 YYDKDF (reference sequence).

The chain employs TRBV20-1 and TRBJ2-2, with 7 bases fitting TRBD1. CDR1 and CDR2 (germline): DFQATT, SNEGSKA (reference sequence). V lost 3 bases to trimming and J lost 6 bases; unmatched junction nucleotides: 7. The CDR3 loop spans 14 amino acids. CDR3 residues: CSASEGTASGELFF. The CDR3 region has the DNA TGCAGTGCTAGCGAAGGGACAGCGTCCGGGGAGCTGTTTTTT.

The chain carries TRBV2 and TRBJ2-7, with a tentative D call TRBD1 (6 bases). Germline V gene sequence: CDR1 SNHLY, CDR2 FYNNEI. The V end was cut by 4 bases, the J end by 4 bases, with 8 bases between. CDR3 length equals 12 residues. The CDR3 here is CASSVQGYEQYF. The CDR3 DNA follows: TGTGCCAGCAGTGTACAGGGATACGAGCAGTACTTC.

The chain is built from TRBV11-1 and TRBJ2-3; no reliable D call. This CDR3 contains 14 residues. The germline V gene has CDR1 SGHAT and CDR2 FQDESV (reference sequence). V lost 2 bases and J 2 bases, leaving 8 bases between the germline ends. CDR3 sequence (DNA): TGTGCCAGCAGCTTAATGGAGATCACAGATACGCAGTATTTT. This translates into CASSLMEITDTQYF. Using reference TRBV11-1 and TRBJ2-3 for the parts outside the CDR3, the full variable domain is EAEVAQSPRYKITEKSQAVAFWCDPISGHATLYWYRQILGQGPELLVQFQDESVVDDSQLPKDRFSAERLKGVDSTLKIQPAELGDSAMYLCASSLMEITDTQYFGPGTRLTVL.

This clonotype has more than one count but fewer than ten. V gene TRBV29-1 combines with J gene TRBJ2-3; 7 nucleotides line up with TRBD2. Germline V CDR1 and CDR2: SQVTM, ANQGSEA. The CDR3 spans 14 residues. V lost 4 bases to trimming and J lost 5 bases; unmatched junction nucleotides: 9. CDR3 in amino acids: CSVVRAGVQDTQYF. DNA of the CDR3: TGCAGCGTTGTCCGGGCGGGAGTCCAAGATACGCAGTATTTT.

The chain joins TRBV20-1 to TRBJ2-1; D gene ambiguous. V was cut by 3 bases and J by 3 bases, with 15 bases left in between. Germline V gene lookup returns CDR1 DFQATT and CDR2 SNEGSKA (reference sequence). This CDR3 is built from 15 residues. The chain's CDR3 is CSASGLLLSYNEQFF. The CDR3 coding sequence is TGCAGTGCTAGCGGTCTGCTATTGAGCTACAATGAGCAGTTCTTC.